This paragraph reports one T cell receptor beta chain. The antigen is not known. This record belongs to a study of cytomegalovirus exposure and HLA in healthy donors. General study points: An ancestry cluster, one associated with Asian ancestry, reportedly showed fewer N-insertions than the approximately 670-donor mean in a later analysis. Indistinguishable V segments such as TRBV6-2 and TRBV6-3 were excluded.

Use of 60 Vbeta and 13 Jbeta primers characterized the PCR. Sequenced by immunoSEQ multiplex PCR; TCRdb stores in-frame clones only, minus some. The sample carries 140,000 to 150,000 clones, over 75% recorded once. V dropped 4 bases and J dropped 5; count of bases not matched to a gene: 6. Germline assignment: CDR1 LNHDA and CDR2 SQIVND (reference sequence). CDR3 length: 15 amino acids. Sequencing used PBMCs. The chain uses TRBV19 and TRBJ2-2; 8 positions match TRBD2. This receptor was identified in a woman aged 25-40 years in good health and CMV-seronegative. DNA for the CDR3: TGTGCCAGTAGTAAAAGCGGGAGAGAGACCGGGGAGCTGTTTTTT. This sequence encodes CASSKSGRETGELFF.